Listed below are T cell receptor beta chains from one sample, sequenced in a study of graft-versus-host responses after intestinal transplantation. Clones were read by immunoSEQ multiplex PCR, and TCRdb kept only the in-frame ones, dropping some. The repertoire holds under 90,000 clones, with around 90% as singletons. For these TCRs, the target antigens are not known. The sample in question was unstimulated CD4+ T cells sorted from spleen or lymph node cells, obtained before transplant. Source of these receptors: a human donor who was the organ donor for an intestinal transplant. CDR3s include the opening cysteine and the closing phenylalanine or tryptophan. The order of the fields is D gene, V gene, J gene, clone size, CDR3 DNA, CDR3 protein. D genes are given only for firm matches. Some rows mark clone size as missing; the rest say once, few, many or name a class of expanded clone.

>.|TRBV18|TRBJ2-1|.
TGTGCCAGCTCACCATCTGCCTATAATGAGCAGTTCTTC
CASSPSAYNEQFF
>TRBD1|TRBV7-9|TRBJ1-5|.
TGTGCCAGCAACGATCAGGGGGACGGCAATCAGCCCCAGCATTTT
CASNDQGDGNQPQHF
>TRBD2|TRBV29-1|TRBJ2-1|once
TGCAGCGTTGGGTCGCGGGAGGGGGGGGCGGACCTCTTC
CSVGSREGGADLF
>TRBD1|TRBV6-5|TRBJ2-7|.
TGTGCCAGCAGTTACGACAGGGGGGCGGACGAGCAGTACTTC
CASSYDRGADEQYF
>TRBD1|TRBV19|TRBJ1-1|.
TGTGCCAGTAGTACCCGGACAGGGGCTGAAGCTTTCTTT
CASSTRTGAEAFF
>.|TRBV28|TRBJ1-4|.
TGTGCCAGCAGTTTAGGCAGGATAGAAGAAAAACTGTTTTTT
CASSLGRIEEKLFF
>TRBD1|TRBV23-1|TRBJ2-7|.
TGCGCCAGCAGCACGACCGGGACAGGGGGTCGAGAGCAGTACTTC
CASSTTGTGGREQYF
>.|TRBV19|TRBJ2-3|once
TGTGCCAGTAAGGGGCCAGGGGATACAGATACGCAGTATTTT
CASKGPGDTDTQYF
>.|TRBV19|TRBJ1-2|few
TGTGCCAGTACCCTGGACCGCGGGTCCTATGGCTACACCTTC
CASTLDRGSYGYTF
>TRBD2|TRBV11-3|TRBJ2-7|.
TGTGCCAGCAGCTTTCTGTCTAGCGGATCCTACGAGCAGTACTTC
CASSFLSSGSYEQYF
>.|TRBV6-1|TRBJ2-1|.
TGTGCCAGCAGTGAAGGTTACGGTGAGCAGTTCTTC
CASSEGYGEQFF
>.|TRBV6-4|TRBJ2-2|.
TGTGCCAGCAGTGGTCTTGGGCCGCGGGGCACCGGGGAGCTGTTTTTT
CASSGLGPRGTGELFF
>.|TRBV7-9|TRBJ1-6|.
TGTGCCAGCCAGGGGAACCATTCACCCCTCCACTTT
CASQGNHSPLHF
>.|TRBV18|TRBJ1-2|.
TGTGCCAGCTCACCAAGCCAGGGCTGGCACTATGGCTACACCTTC
CASSPSQGWHYGYTF
>TRBD2|TRBV30|TRBJ2-7|.
TGTGCCTGGAGTGGACTAGCGGGCTCCTACGAGCAGTACTTC
CAWSGLAGSYEQYF
>TRBD2|TRBV28|TRBJ2-1|.
TGTGCCAGCAGTTTCGCGGGAGAGGGCTACAATGAGCAGTTCTTC
CASSFAGEGYNEQFF
>.|TRBV19|TRBJ1-5|.
TGTGCCAGTAGCGACTACAGGGATCAGCCCCAGCATTTT
CASSDYRDQPQHF
>.|TRBV4-1|TRBJ1-5|once
TGCGCCAGCAGCCAACAGGGGTCGAGTCAGCCCCAGCATTTT
CASSQQGSSQPQHF
>TRBD2|TRBV7-2|TRBJ2-7|.
TGTGCCAGCAGCTTCGTACTAGCGGGAGCCTACGAGCAGTACTTC
CASSFVLAGAYEQYF
>.|TRBV4-1|TRBJ1-6|.
TGCGCCAGCAGCCAAGATGGAGGACAGTATCTTACCTCACCCCTCCACTTT
CASSQDGGQYLTSPLHF
>.|TRBV30|TRBJ1-3|few
TGTGCCTGGAGCCTCAGTAACACCATATATTTT
CAWSLSNTIYF
>TRBD2|TRBV2|TRBJ2-3|.
TGTGCCAGCAGCAGATTGGGGACTAGCGGGGCTGGAACAGATACGCAGTATTTT
CASSRLGTSGAGTDTQYF
>TRBD1|TRBV6-4|TRBJ1-5|.
TGTGCCAGCAATCTGACAGGGGGCGGTCAGCCCCAGCATTTT
CASNLTGGGQPQHF
>TRBD2|TRBV6-1|TRBJ2-1|.
TGTGCCAGCACCCTGACTAGCGGACTGTACAATGAGCAGTTCTTC
CASTLTSGLYNEQFF
>.|TRBV30|TRBJ1-5|few
TGTGCCTTAGAACAGGGAATGGTTTATGGCAATCAGCCCCAGCATTTT
CALEQGMVYGNQPQHF
>.|TRBV7-3|TRBJ2-2|.
TGTGCCAGCAGCCCCACGGGTGGGGGGGGCGCGAACACCGGGGAGCTGTTTTTT
CASSPTGGGGANTGELFF
>TRBD2|TRBV28|TRBJ2-7|.
TGTGCCAGCAGGACAACTACTAGCGGGGGGACCTACGTAGAGCAGTACTTC
CASRTTTSGGTYVEQYF
>.|TRBV6-1|TRBJ1-6|once
TGTGCCAGCAGGCCTGGGACTGGATATAATTCACCCCTCCACTTT
CASRPGTGYNSPLHF
>TRBD2|TRBV18|TRBJ2-7|.
TGTGCCAGCTCACCAGCGGGCGGGGGATCCAGCGTTTACGAGCAGTACTTC
CASSPAGGGSSVYEQYF
>.|TRBV4-2|TRBJ1-2|.
TGTGCCAGCAGCCAAGGGAGCGCCCTCTATGGCTACACCTTC
CASSQGSALYGYTF
>.|TRBV27|TRBJ2-2|.
TGTGCCAGCAGTTTCATGAAGCCCACCGGGGAGCTGTTTTTT
CASSFMKPTGELFF
>TRBD2|TRBV5-1|TRBJ2-5|.
TGCGCCAGCAGCTTGGTAGCGGGGATAGAGACCCAGTACTTC
CASSLVAGIETQYF
>TRBD2|TRBV27|TRBJ2-5|.
TGTGCCAGCAAACCTAGCGGGAGGCCAGTTCAAGAGACCCAGTACTTC
CASKPSGRPVQETQYF
>.|TRBV5-1|TRBJ2-3|once
TGCGCCAGCAGCTTGGGGGCTAGCACAGATACGCAGTATTTT
CASSLGASTDTQYF
>TRBD1|TRBV4-1|TRBJ1-6|.
TGCGCCAGCAGCCCACGAGTAGGGGGCGTCGATAATTCACCCCTCCACTTT
CASSPRVGGVDNSPLHF
>TRBD2|TRBV28|TRBJ2-3|once
TGTGCCAGCAGTTACTCCGGGGCGGGAGCGGACACAGATACGCAGTATTTT
CASSYSGAGADTDTQYF
>.|TRBV29-1|TRBJ1-4|.
TGCAGCGTTATGACAGCTAATGAAAAACTGTTTTTT
CSVMTANEKLFF
>TRBD2|TRBV14|TRBJ2-7|.
TGTGCCAGCAGCCTGGGGCTAGCGGGGACGAGAACCTACGAGCAGTACTTC
CASSLGLAGTRTYEQYF
>TRBD1|TRBV28|TRBJ1-1|.
TGTGCCAGCAGTTCTCCACATTCGGGACAGTTCACTGAAGCTTTCTTT
CASSSPHSGQFTEAFF
>TRBD1|TRBV19|TRBJ1-4|.
TGTGCCAGTAGTACCCTCGGACAGGCCCCAGGAGGAGACGGGCTGTTTTTT
CASSTLGQAPGGDGLFF
>TRBD2|TRBV19|TRBJ2-2|once
TGTGCCAGTAGTCTGCGGGAGACCGGGGAGCTGTTTTTT
CASSLRETGELFF
>TRBD1|TRBV18|TRBJ1-1|.
TGTGCCAGCTCAGAGACAGGGGGCATGAACACTGAAGCTTTCTTT
CASSETGGMNTEAFF
>.|TRBV7-3|TRBJ2-5|.
TGTGCCAGCAGCTTAACTCCCGCAAGGGCTAGCGACCCCACTCGGGAGACCCAGTACTTC
CASSLTPARASDPTRETQYF
>.|TRBV6-6|TRBJ2-3|.
TGTGCCAGCAGCTTACCGAGCCAGCGAGATACGCAGTATTTT
CASSLPSQRDTQYF
>TRBD1|TRBV14|TRBJ1-2|.
TGTGCCAGCAGCCGGAACCTTCGGACAGGATCTAGCTATGGCTACACCTTC
CASSRNLRTGSSYGYTF
>.|TRBV9|TRBJ2-3|.
TGTGCCAGCAGCGCCGACCTCCCGGGGACTTCCCTAGATACGCAGTATTTT
CASSADLPGTSLDTQYF
>TRBD1|TRBV28|TRBJ1-1|.
TGTGCCAGCAGTTTCCCGGGACAGGGGGGTACCACTGAAGCTTTCTTT
CASSFPGQGGTTEAFF
>TRBD1|TRBV29-1|TRBJ2-2|once
TGCAGCGTCCGACAGGGTGGGACCGGGGAGCTGTTTTTT
CSVRQGGTGELFF
>TRBD1|TRBV19|TRBJ2-1|.
TGTGCCAGTGCCCACGCTGGGGACAGCGACAATGAGCAGTTCTTC
CASAHAGDSDNEQFF
>TRBD2|TRBV5-4|TRBJ2-1|.
TGTGCCAGCAGCGGCGGGACTAGCGGTTACAATGAGCAGTTCTTC
CASSGGTSGYNEQFF
>.|TRBV10-1|TRBJ2-7|.
TGCGCCAGCAGTGTTACAGGGACCTACGAGCAGTACTTC
CASSVTGTYEQYF
>.|TRBV5-1|TRBJ2-2|few
TGCGCCAGCAGCCTATTCAGGGAGAACACCGGGGAGCTGTTTTTT
CASSLFRENTGELFF
>.|TRBV5-1|TRBJ2-5|.
TGCGCCAGCAGCTTGGTTATCACGGACCGGGGGGAGACCCAGTACTTC
CASSLVITDRGETQYF
>TRBD2|TRBV19|TRBJ2-2|.
TGTGCCAGTAACCTTGGACTAGCGGGGGGATTCCCGGGGAACACCGGGGAGCTGTTTTTT
CASNLGLAGGFPGNTGELFF